This TCR beta chain is from a study of liver allograft versus peripheral blood T cells. The overall study: Transplanted-liver T cell receptor repertoires were compared with recipients' peripheral blood repertoires. The study, taken as a whole, reports: Intragraft liver T cell receptor repertoires reportedly differed from peripheral blood repertoires.

Judged by abundance, this clonotype is medium-sized. The antigen remains unidentified. TCRdb redid the calling of the reads with MiXCR, one entry per CDR3 protein. This table holds approximately 9,100 distinct CDR3 sequences, about 15% found once. The CDR3 spans 15 residues. Germline V gene lookup returns CDR1 MDHEN and CDR2 SYDVKM. V was clipped by 6 bases and J by 5 bases; unmatched bases: 8. The V and J genes are TRBV28 and TRBJ2-7; 12 nucleotides match TRBD1. The sequence was obtained from a human patient who had a liver transplant. Some T cells may originate from the graft donor. This CDR3 reads CASRVGGQGAHEQYF. The CDR3 DNA follows: TGTGCCAGCAGGGTTGGGGGACAGGGGGCGCACGAGCAGTACTTC.